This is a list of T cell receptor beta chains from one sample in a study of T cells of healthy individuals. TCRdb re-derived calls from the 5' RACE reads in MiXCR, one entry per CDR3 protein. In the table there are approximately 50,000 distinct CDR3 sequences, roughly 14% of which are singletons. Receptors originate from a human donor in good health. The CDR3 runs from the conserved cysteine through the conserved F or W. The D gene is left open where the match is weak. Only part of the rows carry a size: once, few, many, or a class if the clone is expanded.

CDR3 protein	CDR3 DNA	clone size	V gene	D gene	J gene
CASGFLTSTDTQYF	TGTGCTAGTGGCTTCCTTACTAGCACAGATACGCAGTATTTT	many	TRBV12-5	NA	TRBJ2-3
CSARGQGSRELFF	TGCAGTGCTAGGGGACAGGGGAGTCGGGAGCTGTTTTTT	many	TRBV20-1	TRBD1	TRBJ2-2
CASSVGLAGDTDTQYF	TGTGCCAGCAGCGTGGGACTAGCGGGAGACACAGATACGCAGTATTTT	few	TRBV9	TRBD2	TRBJ2-3
CASSTGASGSGDEQFF	TGTGCCAGCAGTACCGGGGCTAGCGGGAGTGGGGATGAGCAGTTCTTC	many	TRBV6-2/TRBV6-3	TRBD2	TRBJ2-1
CAITPGTSGATEQFF	TGTGCCATCACCCCCGGGACTTCGGGGGCAACCGAGCAGTTCTTC	NA	TRBV10-3	NA	TRBJ2-1
CASMARDTGELFF	TGTGCCAGCATGGCGCGGGACACCGGGGAGCTGTTTTTT	NA	TRBV2	NA	TRBJ2-2
CSVEELQGASAEAFF	TGCAGCGTTGAAGAATTACAGGGGGCGAGCGCTGAAGCTTTCTTT	few	TRBV29-1	TRBD1	TRBJ1-1
CATSDLQPGDEQFF	TGTGCCACCAGTGATTTACAACCAGGGGATGAGCAGTTCTTC	many	TRBV24-1	NA	TRBJ2-1
CSAQPGQGYNEQFF	TGCAGTGCCCAACCGGGACAGGGGTACAATGAGCAGTTCTTC	few	TRBV20-1	TRBD1	TRBJ2-1
CASSVGGRNGNEQFF	TGCGCCAGCAGCGTGGGGGGGCGCAACGGGAATGAGCAGTTCTTC	NA	TRBV5-1	NA	TRBJ2-1
CAGSSGTGKVSYF	TGTGCCGGCAGCTCTGGGACAGGGAAAGTTTCGTACTTC	few	TRBV7-2	TRBD1	TRBJ2-7
CASDRRGGGGLEQYF	TGTGCCAGCGACCGACGAGGGGGGGGAGGCCTCGAGCAGTACTTC	NA	TRBV5-6	NA	TRBJ2-7
CAISEGTGYNEQFF	TGTGCCATCAGTGAAGGGACAGGGTACAATGAGCAGTTCTTC	NA	TRBV10-3	TRBD1	TRBJ2-1
CSASAGADEKLFF	TGCAGTGCTAGTGCGGGGGCTGATGAAAAACTGTTTTTT	many	TRBV20-1	NA	TRBJ1-4
CASSLDSGTAFF	TGTGCCAGCAGCTTAGATTCTGGGACAGCTTTCTTT	NA	TRBV7-9	NA	TRBJ1-1
CSARSAGTENYGYTF	TGCAGTGCTAGAAGTGCCGGGACTGAGAACTATGGCTACACCTTC	NA	TRBV20-1	NA	TRBJ1-2